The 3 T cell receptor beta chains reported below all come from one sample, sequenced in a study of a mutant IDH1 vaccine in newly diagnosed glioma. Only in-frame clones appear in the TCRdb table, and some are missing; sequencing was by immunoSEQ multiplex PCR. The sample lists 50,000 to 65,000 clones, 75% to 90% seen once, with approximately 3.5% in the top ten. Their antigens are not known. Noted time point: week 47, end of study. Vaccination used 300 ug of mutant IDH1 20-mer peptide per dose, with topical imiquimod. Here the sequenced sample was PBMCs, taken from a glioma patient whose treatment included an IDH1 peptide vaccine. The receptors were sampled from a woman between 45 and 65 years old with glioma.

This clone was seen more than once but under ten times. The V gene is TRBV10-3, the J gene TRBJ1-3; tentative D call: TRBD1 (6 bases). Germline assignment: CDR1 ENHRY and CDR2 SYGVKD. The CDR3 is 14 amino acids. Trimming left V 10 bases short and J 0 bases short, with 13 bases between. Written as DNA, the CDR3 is TGTGCCACCGGGGGCGGTAGCTCTGGAAACACCATATATTTT. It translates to CATGGGSSGNTIYF.

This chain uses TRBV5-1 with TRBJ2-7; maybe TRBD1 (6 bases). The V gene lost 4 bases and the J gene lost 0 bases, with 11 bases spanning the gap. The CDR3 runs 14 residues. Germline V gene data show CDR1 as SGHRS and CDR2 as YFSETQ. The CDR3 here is CASSEDSSSYEQYF. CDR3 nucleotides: TGCGCCAGCAGCGAGGACAGTAGCTCCTACGAGCAGTACTTC.

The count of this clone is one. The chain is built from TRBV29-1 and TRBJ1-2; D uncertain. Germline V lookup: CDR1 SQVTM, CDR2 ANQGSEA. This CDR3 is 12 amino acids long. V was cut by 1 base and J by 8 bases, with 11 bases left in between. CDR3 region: CSVEGLRWGYTF. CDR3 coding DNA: TGCAGCGTTGAAGGGTTACGCTGGGGCTACACCTTC.